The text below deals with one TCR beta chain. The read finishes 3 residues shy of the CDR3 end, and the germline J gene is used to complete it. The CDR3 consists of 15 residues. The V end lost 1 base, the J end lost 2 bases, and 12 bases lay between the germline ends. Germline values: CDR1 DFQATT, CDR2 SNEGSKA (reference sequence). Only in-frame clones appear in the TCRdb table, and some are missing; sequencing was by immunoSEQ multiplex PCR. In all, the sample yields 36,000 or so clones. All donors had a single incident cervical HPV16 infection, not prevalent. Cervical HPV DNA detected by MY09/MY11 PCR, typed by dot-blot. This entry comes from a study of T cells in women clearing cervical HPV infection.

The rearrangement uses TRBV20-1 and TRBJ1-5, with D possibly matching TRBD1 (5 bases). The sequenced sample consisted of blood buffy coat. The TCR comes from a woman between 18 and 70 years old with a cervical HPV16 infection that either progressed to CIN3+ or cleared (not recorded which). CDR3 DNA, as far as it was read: TGCAGTGCTAGAGGGGGAGGGGCGGGCAATCAGCCC. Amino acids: CSARGGGAGNQP. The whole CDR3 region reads CSARGGGAGNQPQHF.